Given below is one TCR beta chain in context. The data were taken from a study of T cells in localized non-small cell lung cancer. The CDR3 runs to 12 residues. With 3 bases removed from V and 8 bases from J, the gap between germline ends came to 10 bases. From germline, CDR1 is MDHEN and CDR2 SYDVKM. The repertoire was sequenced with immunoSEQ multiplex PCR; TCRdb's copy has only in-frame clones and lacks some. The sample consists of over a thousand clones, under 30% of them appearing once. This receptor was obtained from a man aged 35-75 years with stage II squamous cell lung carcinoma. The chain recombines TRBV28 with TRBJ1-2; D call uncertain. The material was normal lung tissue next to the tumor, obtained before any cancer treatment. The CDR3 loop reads CASSLRGLGYTF. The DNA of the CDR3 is TGTGCCAGCAGTTTGAGAGGGTTAGGCTACACCTTC.